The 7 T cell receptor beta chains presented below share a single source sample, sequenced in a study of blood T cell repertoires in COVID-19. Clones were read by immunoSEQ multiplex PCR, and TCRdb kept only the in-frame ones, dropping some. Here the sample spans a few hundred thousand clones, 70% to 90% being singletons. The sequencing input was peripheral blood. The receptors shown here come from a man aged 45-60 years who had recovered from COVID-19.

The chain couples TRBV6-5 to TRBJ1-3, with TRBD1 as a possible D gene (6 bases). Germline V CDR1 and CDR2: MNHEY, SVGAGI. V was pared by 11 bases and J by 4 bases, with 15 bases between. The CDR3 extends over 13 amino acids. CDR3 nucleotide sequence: TGTGCCTTTAGGGAGGGGGGCGGAAACACCATATATTTT. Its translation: CAFREGGGNTIYF.

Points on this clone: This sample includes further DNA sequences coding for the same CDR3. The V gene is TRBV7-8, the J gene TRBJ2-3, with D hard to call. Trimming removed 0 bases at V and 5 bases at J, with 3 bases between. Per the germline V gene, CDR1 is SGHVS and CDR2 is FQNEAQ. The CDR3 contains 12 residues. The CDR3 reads CASSLARDTQYF. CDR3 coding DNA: TGTGCCAGCAGCTTAGCGAGAGATACGCAGTATTTT.

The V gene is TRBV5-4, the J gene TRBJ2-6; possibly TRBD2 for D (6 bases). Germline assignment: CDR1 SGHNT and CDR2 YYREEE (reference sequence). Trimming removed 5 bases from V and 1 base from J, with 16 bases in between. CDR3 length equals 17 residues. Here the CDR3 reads CASSSRGFYSGANVLTF. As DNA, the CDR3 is TGTGCCAGCAGTTCGCGGGGCTTTTATTCTGGGGCCAACGTCCTGACTTTC.

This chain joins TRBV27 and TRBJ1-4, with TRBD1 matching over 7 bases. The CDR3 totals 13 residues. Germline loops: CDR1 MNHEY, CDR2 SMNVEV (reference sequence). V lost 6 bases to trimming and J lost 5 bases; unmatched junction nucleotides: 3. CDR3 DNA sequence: TGTGCCAGCAGCGGACAGGAGAATGAAAAACTGTTTTTT. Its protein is CASSGQENEKLFF.

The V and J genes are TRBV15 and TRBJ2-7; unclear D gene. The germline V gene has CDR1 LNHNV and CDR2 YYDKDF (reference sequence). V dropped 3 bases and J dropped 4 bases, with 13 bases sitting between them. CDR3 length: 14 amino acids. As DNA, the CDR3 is TGTGCCACCAGCAGCTCAGAACTACCATACGAGCAGTACTTC. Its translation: CATSSSELPYEQYF.

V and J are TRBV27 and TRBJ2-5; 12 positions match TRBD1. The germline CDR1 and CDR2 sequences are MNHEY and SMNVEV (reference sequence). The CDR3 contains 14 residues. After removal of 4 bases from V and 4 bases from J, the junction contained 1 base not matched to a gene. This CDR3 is CASSSGQGAETQYF. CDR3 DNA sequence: TGTGCCAGCAGTTCGGGACAGGGGGCAGAGACCCAGTACTTC.

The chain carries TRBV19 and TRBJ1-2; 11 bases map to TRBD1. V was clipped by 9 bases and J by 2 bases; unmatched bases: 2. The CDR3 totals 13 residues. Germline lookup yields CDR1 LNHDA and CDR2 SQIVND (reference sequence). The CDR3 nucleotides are TGTGCCAGCGGACAGGGGGCCAACTATGGCTACACCTTC. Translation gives CASGQGANYGYTF.